The sequence of this T cell receptor beta chain was determined in a study of OX40 agonist ivuxolimab in advanced cancers. Whole-study context: Dose-escalation patients suffered from hepatocellular carcinoma, melanoma, renal cell or head and neck cancer. Age averaged about 60 years (range roughly 20 to 90), and about 86% were male. Earlier anti-PD-1, anti-PD-L1 or anti-CTLA-4 therapy was permitted; 35% to 50% had received some. Notes on the study in general: Dosing at 0.1 to 3.0 mg/kg was accompanied by clonal expansion of CD4+ and CD8+ blood T cells by week 6.

About this clone: Its antigen is undetermined.

Only in-frame clones appear in the TCRdb table, and some are missing; sequencing was by immunoSEQ multiplex PCR. The table shows over 100,000 clones, with about 93% occurring only once. This receptor was taken from an adult with an advanced solid tumor such as melanoma, head and neck, liver or kidney cancer. The sample here was CD4+ or CD8+ T cells sorted from blood, taken in a trial of the OX40 agonist ivuxolimab.

The CDR3 is CASSLGGTGVHEQYF. The CDR3 DNA follows: TGTGCCAGCAGCTTAGGGGGTACAGGCGTACACGAGCAGTACTTC. V usage is TRBV11-2 and J usage is TRBJ2-7; D might be TRBD1 (5 bases). The V and J ends lost 1 base and 5 bases respectively, with 15 bases between them. CDR3 length: 15 residues. Looked up from germline, CDR1 is SGHAT and CDR2 is FQNNGV.